This entry lists 3 T cell receptor beta chains sequenced from one sample in a study of T cell changes during pregnancy in multiple sclerosis. Sequencing used immunoSEQ multiplex PCR; TCRdb keeps in-frame clones, though not all of them. The data hold around 85,000 clones, with 91% observed a single time. The sequenced sample was PBMCs, obtained in the first trimester of pregnancy. The origin of the receptors is a female donor in good health, serving as a control in a pregnancy study. Some clones in this sample may be carry-over from other donors' samples.

The chain combines TRBV5-5 with TRBJ2-5; 9 positions agree with TRBD2. Losses at the gene ends were 3 bases for V and 2 bases for J; bases not matched to a gene: 8. CDR1 and CDR2 from the germline V gene are SGHKS and YYEKEE (reference sequence). This CDR3 is 16 amino acids long. The CDR3 coding sequence is TGTGCCAGCAGCTCAGGACTAGCGAGCAATCAAGAGACCCAGTACTTC. The encoded protein is CASSSGLASNQETQYF.

This clone showed up just once. The chain recombines TRBV27 with TRBJ2-1; 9 nucleotides agree with TRBD2. Germline V gene data show CDR1 as MNHEY and CDR2 as SMNVEV (reference sequence). CDR3 length equals 14 residues. The V gene end was trimmed by 4 bases and the J gene end by 7 bases; junction bases not matched to a gene: 5. CDR3 in amino acids: CASSYSGGRNEQFF. CDR3 coding DNA: TGTGCCAGCAGTTATAGCGGGGGACGGAATGAGCAGTTCTTC.

V is TRBV7-9 and J is TRBJ2-5; 13 bases line up with TRBD2. CDR1 and CDR2 from the germline V gene are SEHNR and FQNEAQ (reference sequence). J was trimmed by 3 bases and V by 6 bases; bases with no gene match: 4. The CDR3 runs 15 residues. CDR3 protein: CASRLAGGSEETQYF. In DNA, the CDR3 is TGTGCCAGCAGACTAGCGGGGGGGTCGGAAGAGACCCAGTACTTC.